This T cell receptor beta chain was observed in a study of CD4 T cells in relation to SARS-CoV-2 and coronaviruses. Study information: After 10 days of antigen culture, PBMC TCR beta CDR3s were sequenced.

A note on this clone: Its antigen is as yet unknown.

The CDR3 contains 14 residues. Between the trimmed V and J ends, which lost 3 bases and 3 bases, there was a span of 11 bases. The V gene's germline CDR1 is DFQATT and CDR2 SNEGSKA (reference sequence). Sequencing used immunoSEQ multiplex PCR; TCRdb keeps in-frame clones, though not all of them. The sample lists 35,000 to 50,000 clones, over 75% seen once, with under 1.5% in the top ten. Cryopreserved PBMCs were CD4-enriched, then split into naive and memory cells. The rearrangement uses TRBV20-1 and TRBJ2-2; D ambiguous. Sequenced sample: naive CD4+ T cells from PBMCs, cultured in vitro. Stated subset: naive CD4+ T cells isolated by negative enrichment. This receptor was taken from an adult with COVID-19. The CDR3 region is CSASAGSYTGELFF. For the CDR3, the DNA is TGCAGTGCTAGTGCCGGGTCCTACACCGGGGAGCTGTTTTTT.